What follows describes a single T cell receptor (beta chain). Its antigen is currently unknown. The data were obtained in a study of shared clonotypes between healthy human individuals. Findings and caveats of the study: The naive CD4 repertoires of a few donors were compared, and approximately 5% of clonotypes were shared.

In the original processing: Without quality scores, immunoSEQ junctional reads could not be filtered like full-length reads. The protocol was immunoSEQ multiplex PCR, while the TCRdb copy is restricted to in-frame clones and leaves out a portion. V and J calls and clone size are those listed in that table; D and trimming were worked out from the DNA. The sample has over a million clones, around 95% seen once. Donors comprised only Caucasian adults living in Nashville, Tennessee. The V end was cut by 0 bases, the J end by 5 bases, with 9 bases between. Per germline, CDR1 SGHRS and CDR2 YFSETQ. The CDR3 is 13 amino acids.

This rearrangement joins TRBV5-1 to TRBJ2-7; D gene uncertain. Sequenced material: naive CD4+ T cells sorted from blood. Subset specified: CD45RA+ positively selected. This TCR came from a man aged 25-45 years in good health. In DNA form, the CDR3 reads TGCGCCAGCAGCTTGGCAGGAAAACACGAGCAGTACTTC. Translation gives CASSLAGKHEQYF.